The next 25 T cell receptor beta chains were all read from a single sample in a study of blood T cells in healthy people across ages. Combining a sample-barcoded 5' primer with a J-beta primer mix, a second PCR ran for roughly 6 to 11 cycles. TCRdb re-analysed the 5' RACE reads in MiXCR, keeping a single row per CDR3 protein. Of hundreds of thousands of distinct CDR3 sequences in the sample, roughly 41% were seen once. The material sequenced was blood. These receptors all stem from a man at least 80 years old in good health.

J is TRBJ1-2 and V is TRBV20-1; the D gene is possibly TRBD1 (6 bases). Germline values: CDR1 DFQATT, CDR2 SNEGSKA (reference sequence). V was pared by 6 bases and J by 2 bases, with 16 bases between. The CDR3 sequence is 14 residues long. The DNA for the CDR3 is TGCAGTGCAAGCGCCGGGACACGGAACTATGGCTACACCTTC. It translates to CSASAGTRNYGYTF.

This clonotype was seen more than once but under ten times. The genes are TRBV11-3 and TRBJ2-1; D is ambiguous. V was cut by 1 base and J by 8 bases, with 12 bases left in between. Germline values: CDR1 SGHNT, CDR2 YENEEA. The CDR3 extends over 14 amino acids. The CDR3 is CASSLGEPSDEQFF. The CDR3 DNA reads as TGTGCCAGCAGCTTAGGAGAGCCTTCCGATGAGCAGTTCTTC.

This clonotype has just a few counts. In DNA form, the CDR3 reads TGCAGTGCTAGACCCCCCAGCGGGAGGGGGTTAGCAGATACGCAGTATTTT. Translated: CSARPPSGRGLADTQYF. The chain uses TRBV20-1 and TRBJ2-3; 10 positions agree with TRBD2. This CDR3 has 17 amino acids. The germline V gene encodes CDR1 DFQATT and CDR2 SNEGSKA (reference sequence). V shed 2 bases and J 4 bases; nucleotides not matched to a gene: 12.

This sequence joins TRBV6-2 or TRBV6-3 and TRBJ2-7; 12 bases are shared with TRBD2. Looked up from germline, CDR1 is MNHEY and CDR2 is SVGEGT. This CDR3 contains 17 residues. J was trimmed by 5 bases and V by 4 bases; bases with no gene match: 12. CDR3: CASSSPGLAGRWDEQYF. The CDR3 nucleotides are TGTGCCAGCAGTTCCCCCGGACTAGCGGGAAGGTGGGACGAGCAGTACTTC.

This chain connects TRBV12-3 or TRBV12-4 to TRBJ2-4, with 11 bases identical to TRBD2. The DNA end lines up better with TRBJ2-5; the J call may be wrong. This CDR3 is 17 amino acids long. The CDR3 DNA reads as TGTGCCAGCACCAATACCAATAGCGGGAGGGCCCAAGAGACCCAGTACTTC. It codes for CASTNTNSGRAQETQYF.

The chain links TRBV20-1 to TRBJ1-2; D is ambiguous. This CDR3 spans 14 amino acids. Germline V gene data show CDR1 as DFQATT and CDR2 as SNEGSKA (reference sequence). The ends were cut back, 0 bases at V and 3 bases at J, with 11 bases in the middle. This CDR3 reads CSARDDKRHYGYTF. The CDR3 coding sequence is TGCAGTGCTAGAGACGACAAGAGGCACTATGGCTACACCTTC.

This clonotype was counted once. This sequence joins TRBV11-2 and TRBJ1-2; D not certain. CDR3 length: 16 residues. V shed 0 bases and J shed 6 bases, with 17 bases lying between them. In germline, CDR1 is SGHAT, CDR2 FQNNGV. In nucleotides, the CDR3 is TGTGCCAGCAGCTTAGATGCAGGAGCCACATCTGATGGCTACACCTTC. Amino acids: CASSLDAGATSDGYTF.

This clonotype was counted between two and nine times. DNA for the CDR3: TGCGCCAGCAGCCAAGACCCTGACAGGAACACCGGGGAGCTGTTTTTT. Amino acid sequence: CASSQDPDRNTGELFF. The V call is TRBV4-3, the J call TRBJ2-2; D perhaps matches TRBD1 (5 bases). CDR3 length: 16 residues. V was clipped by 0 bases and J by 1 base, with 9 bases between them. Germline values: CDR1 LGHNA, CDR2 YSLEER.

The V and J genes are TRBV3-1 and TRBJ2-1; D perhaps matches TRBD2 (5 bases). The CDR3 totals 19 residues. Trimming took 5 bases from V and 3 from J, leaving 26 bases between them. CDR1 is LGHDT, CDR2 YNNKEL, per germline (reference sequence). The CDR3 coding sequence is TGTGCCAGCAGCTCAAAAGACCAACCTTGGCGGGTCCTCTACAATGAGCAGTTCTTC. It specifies CASSSKDQPWRVLYNEQFF.

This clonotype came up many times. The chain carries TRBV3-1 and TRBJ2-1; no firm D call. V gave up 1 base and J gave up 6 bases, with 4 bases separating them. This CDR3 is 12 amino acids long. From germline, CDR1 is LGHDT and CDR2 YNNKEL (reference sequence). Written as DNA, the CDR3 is TGTGCCAGCAGCCAAGTCCTCAATGAGCAGTTCTTC. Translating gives CASSQVLNEQFF.

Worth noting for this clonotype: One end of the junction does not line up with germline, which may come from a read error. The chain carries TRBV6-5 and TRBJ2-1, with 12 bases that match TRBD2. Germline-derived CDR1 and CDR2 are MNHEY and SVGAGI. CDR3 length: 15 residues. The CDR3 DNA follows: TGTGCCAGCACCGAAGGACTAGCGGGGTACAGTGAGAAGTTCTTC. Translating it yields CASTEGLAGYSEKFF.

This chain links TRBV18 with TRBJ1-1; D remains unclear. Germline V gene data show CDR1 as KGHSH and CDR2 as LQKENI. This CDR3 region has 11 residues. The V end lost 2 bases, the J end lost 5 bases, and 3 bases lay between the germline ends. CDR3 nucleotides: TGTGCCAGCTCACCAACGACTGAAGCTTTCTTT. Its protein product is CASSPTTEAFF.

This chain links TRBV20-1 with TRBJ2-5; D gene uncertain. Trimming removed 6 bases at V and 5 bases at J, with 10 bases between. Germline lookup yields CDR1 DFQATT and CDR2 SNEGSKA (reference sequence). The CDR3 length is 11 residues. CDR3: CSARYLETQYF. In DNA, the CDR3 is TGCAGTGCAAGATATTTGGAGACCCAGTACTTC.

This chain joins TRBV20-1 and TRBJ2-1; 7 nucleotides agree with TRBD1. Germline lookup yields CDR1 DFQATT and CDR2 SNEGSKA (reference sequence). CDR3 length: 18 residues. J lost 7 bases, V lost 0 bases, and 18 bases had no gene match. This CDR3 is CSARDGLRGGQASNEQFF. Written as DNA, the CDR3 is TGCAGTGCTAGAGACGGCCTCCGAGGTGGACAGGCCTCAAATGAGCAGTTCTTC.

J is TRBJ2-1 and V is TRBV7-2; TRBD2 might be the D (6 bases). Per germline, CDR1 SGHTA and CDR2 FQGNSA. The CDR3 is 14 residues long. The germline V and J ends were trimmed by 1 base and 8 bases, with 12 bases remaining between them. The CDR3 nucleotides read TGTGCCAGCAGCTTAGTAATCTGGAGGGATGAGCAGTTCTTC. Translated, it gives CASSLVIWRDEQFF.

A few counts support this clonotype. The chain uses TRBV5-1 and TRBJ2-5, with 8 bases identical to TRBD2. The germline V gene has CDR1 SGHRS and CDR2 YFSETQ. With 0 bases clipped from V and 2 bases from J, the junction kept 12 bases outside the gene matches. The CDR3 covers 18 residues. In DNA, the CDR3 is TGCGCCAGCAGCTTGGCCCGGGTCCAGCGGGGGATTCAAGAGACCCAGTACTTC. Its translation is CASSLARVQRGIQETQYF.

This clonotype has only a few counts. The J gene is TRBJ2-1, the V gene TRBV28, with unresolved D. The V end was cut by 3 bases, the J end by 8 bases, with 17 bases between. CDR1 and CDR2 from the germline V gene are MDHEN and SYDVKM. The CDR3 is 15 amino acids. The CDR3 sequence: CASSFIWPSSDEQFF. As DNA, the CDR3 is TGTGCCAGCAGTTTTATCTGGCCGAGCTCCGATGAGCAGTTCTTC.

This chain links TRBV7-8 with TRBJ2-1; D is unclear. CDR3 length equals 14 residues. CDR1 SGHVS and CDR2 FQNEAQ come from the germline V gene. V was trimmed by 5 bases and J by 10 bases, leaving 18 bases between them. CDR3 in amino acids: CASSPDTVQREQFF. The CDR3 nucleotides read TGTGCCAGCAGCCCAGACACCGTCCAGCGCGAGCAGTTCTTC.

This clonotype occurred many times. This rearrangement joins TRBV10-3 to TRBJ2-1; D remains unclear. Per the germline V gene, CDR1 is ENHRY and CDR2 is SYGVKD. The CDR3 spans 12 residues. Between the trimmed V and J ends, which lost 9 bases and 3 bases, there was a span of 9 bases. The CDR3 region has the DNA TGTGCCATTGGCATGGGCTACAATGAGCAGTTCTTC. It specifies CAIGMGYNEQFF.

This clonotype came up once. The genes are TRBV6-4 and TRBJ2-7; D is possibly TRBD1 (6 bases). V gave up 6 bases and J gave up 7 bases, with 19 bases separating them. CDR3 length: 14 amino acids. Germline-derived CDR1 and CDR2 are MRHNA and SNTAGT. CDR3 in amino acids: CASSITQGSYEQYF. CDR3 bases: TGTGCCAGCAGCATAACACAGGGTTCTTATGAGCAGTACTTC.

In DNA, the CDR3 is TGTGCCAGCAGCTTGGGCTCGGCGGGGGGACGAGATACGCAGTATTTT. Amino acids: CASSLGSAGGRDTQYF. This sequence joins TRBV7-9 and TRBJ2-3; 8 positions agree with TRBD2. The CDR3 runs 16 residues. Germline values: CDR1 SEHNR, CDR2 FQNEAQ (reference sequence). The V and J ends lost 3 bases and 5 bases, in that order; junction bases with no gene match: 10.

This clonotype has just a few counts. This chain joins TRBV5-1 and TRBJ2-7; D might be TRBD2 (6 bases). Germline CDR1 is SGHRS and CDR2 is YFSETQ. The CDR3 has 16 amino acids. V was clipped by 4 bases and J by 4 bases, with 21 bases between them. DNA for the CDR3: TGCGCCAGCAGCCGGGACTCCGGAAGGGGCCGATACGAGCAGTACTTC. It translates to CASSRDSGRGRYEQYF.

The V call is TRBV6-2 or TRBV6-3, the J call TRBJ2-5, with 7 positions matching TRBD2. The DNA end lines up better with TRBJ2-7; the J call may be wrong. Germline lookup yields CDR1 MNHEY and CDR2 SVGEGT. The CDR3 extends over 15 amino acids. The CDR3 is CASSYSSRREGEQYF. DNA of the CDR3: TGTGCCAGCAGTTACTCGAGTCGGAGGGAGGGCGAGCAGTACTTC.

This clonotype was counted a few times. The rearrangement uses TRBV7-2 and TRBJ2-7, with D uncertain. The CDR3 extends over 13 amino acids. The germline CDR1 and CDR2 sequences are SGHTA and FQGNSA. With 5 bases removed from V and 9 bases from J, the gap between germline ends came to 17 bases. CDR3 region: CASSPREVGLQYF. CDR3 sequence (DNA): TGTGCCAGCAGCCCACGAGAAGTCGGATTGCAGTACTTC.

In nucleotides, the CDR3 is TGCAGTGCTTCACTGACAGGCGCAGTCAAAAACATTCAGTACTTC. Its translation is CSASLTGAVKNIQYF. The chain combines TRBV20-1 with TRBJ2-4; a weak D match, TRBD1 (6 bases). Trimming removed 5 bases from V and 3 bases from J, with 17 bases in between. This CDR3 is built from 15 residues. Germline V gene sequence: CDR1 DFQATT, CDR2 SNEGSKA (reference sequence).